This T cell receptor beta chain came from a study of neurological immune-mediated disorders. Turning to the study itself: The disease course was relapsing-remitting in around 30 and secondary progressive in 3 of the 34 multiple sclerosis patients.

There are 14 residues in the CDR3. V gave up 3 bases and J gave up 1 base, with 8 bases separating them. This clonotype was counted many times. Its antigen is not identified. The output of every sequencing run exceeded 170 million TCR-beta sequences, derived from 15-18 subjects. Using its own MiXCR run on the 5' RACE reads, TCRdb lists one record per CDR3 protein. The sample lists about 55,000 distinct CDR3 sequences; 4% were seen once. Study-wide findings and caveats: Levels of TCR clonal expansion peaked in HTLV-1-associated myelopathy and reached their lowest in multiple sclerosis, under those of healthy controls. Clinical and MRI features did not associate with the cluster found in multiple sclerosis patients.

Source material: CD4+ T cells from blood. V is TRBV12-3 or TRBV12-4 and J is TRBJ2-3, with no clear D. The TCR originated in a woman aged 35 to 49 with multiple sclerosis. CDR3 amino acids: CASSFLFGTDTQYF. The CDR3 DNA follows: TGTGCCAGCAGTTTTCTTTTTGGCACAGATACGCAGTATTTT.